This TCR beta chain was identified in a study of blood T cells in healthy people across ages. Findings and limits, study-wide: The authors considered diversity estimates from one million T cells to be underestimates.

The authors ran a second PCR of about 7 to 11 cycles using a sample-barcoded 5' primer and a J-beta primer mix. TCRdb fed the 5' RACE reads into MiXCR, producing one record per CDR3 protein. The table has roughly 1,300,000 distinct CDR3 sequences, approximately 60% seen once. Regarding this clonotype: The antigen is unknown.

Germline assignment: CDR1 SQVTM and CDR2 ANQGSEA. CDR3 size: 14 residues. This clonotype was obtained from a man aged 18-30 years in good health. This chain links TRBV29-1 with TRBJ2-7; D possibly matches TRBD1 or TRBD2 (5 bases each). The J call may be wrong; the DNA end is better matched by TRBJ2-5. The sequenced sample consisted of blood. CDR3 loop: CSVFGRSGGETQYF. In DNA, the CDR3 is TGCAGCGTTTTTGGGCGGAGTGGGGGAGAGACCCAGTACTTC.